Given below is one TCR beta chain in context. No antigen is known for it. CDR1 and CDR2 (germline): SGHDN, FVKESK. V was pared by 1 base and J by 0 bases, with 9 bases between. The CDR3 covers 16 residues. This specimen belongs to a study of human T cells and chemical hapten exposure. Study in general: For the roughly 25-week duration of the study, patients were given weekly doses of diphenylcyclopropenone on the scalp. Broader study findings: Compared to controls, expanded TCRs made significantly more large clusters of similar CDR3s.

Library preparation tagged each individual cDNA molecule with a unique molecular identifier. Using its own MiXCR run on the RACE reads, TCRdb lists one record per CDR3 protein. The sample carries about 140,000 distinct CDR3 sequences, 12% recorded once. Time point denoted: patch test 2, 6 weeks after DPC sensitization. Described treatment: therapeutic diphenylcyclopropenone sensitization with weekly scalp DPC. The donor pool consisted of alopecia patients aged 18 to 70 years, considered suitable for DPC. The source material was whole blood, sampled in connection with sensitization to the hapten diphenylcyclopropenone (DPC). This clonotype was sampled from a woman aged 45-65 years with alopecia areata. Some clones in this sample may be carry-over from other donors' samples. The rearrangement links TRBV14 to TRBJ1-4; D is uncertain. The CDR3 reads CASSQGILATNEKLFF. DNA of the CDR3: TGTGCCAGCAGCCAAGGTATCCTTGCAACTAATGAAAAACTGTTTTTT.